The 32 T cell receptor beta chains below come from one sample, sequenced in a study of cytomegalovirus exposure and HLA in healthy donors. Generated by immunoSEQ multiplex PCR, the TCRdb table keeps only in-frame clones and is missing some. In the table there are about 330,000 clones, about 90% of which are singletons. The sample was PBMCs. Receptor source: a woman in her thirties in good health and CMV-seropositive.

The rearrangement links TRBV9 to TRBJ2-5; 8 nucleotides agree with TRBD1. Germline CDR1 is SGDLS and CDR2 is YYNGEE. CDR3 length: 16 amino acids. J was trimmed by 5 bases and V by 0 bases; bases with no gene match: 9. The CDR3 protein is CASSVEPDRVDETQYF. In DNA form, the CDR3 reads TGTGCCAGCAGCGTAGAGCCGGACAGGGTAGATGAGACCCAGTACTTC. Together with reference TRBV9 and TRBJ2-5, the CDR3 gives the full variable domain: DSGVTQTPKHLITATGQRVTLRCSPRSGDLSVYWYQQSLDQGLQFLIQYYNGEERAKGNILERFSAQQFPDLHSELNLSSLELGDSALYFCASSVEPDRVDETQYFGPGTRLLVL.

The CDR3 DNA is TGTGCCAGCAGTGCAGATACAGGGCTCGCGAGAGGCTACACCTTC. Translating gives CASSADTGLARGYTF. The rearrangement links TRBV27 to TRBJ1-2, with a possible D match to TRBD1 (6 bases). The germline CDR1 and CDR2 sequences are MNHEY and SMNVEV (reference sequence). The germline V and J ends were trimmed by 5 bases and 8 bases, with 21 bases remaining between them. The CDR3 consists of 15 residues.

This rearrangement joins TRBV4-3 to TRBJ1-2; D remains unclear. V lost 0 bases to trimming and J lost 5 bases, with 7 bases between them. In germline, CDR1 is LGHNA, CDR2 YSLEER. The CDR3 totals 13 residues. The chain's CDR3 is CASSQDQWYGYTF. Here the CDR3 DNA reads TGCGCCAGCAGCCAAGATCAATGGTATGGCTACACCTTC.

V usage is TRBV4-1 and J usage is TRBJ2-5; 8 nucleotides align to TRBD2. The CDR3 is 15 residues long. The junction had 7 bases not matched to a gene; V was cut back by 2 bases and J by 5 bases. Germline loops: CDR1 MGHRA, CDR2 YSYEKL. The CDR3 DNA sequence: TGCGCCAGCAGCCAAAGGACTAGCAAATTGGAGACCCAGTACTTC. Amino acid sequence: CASSQRTSKLETQYF.

The CDR3 coding sequence is TGTGCCAGCAGCATTGGACAGGGCCCCTTAAATTCACCCCTCCACTTT. As protein: CASSIGQGPLNSPLHF. The chain uses TRBV7-6 and TRBJ1-6; 8 nucleotides match TRBD1. CDR1 SGHVS and CDR2 FNYEAQ come from the germline V gene. With 5 bases clipped from V and 7 bases from J, the junction kept 10 bases outside the gene matches. This CDR3 comprises 16 residues.

The chain recombines TRBV10-2 with TRBJ2-3, with unresolved D. The V gene's germline CDR1 is WSHSY and CDR2 SAAADI. Trimming took off 6 bases at V and 1 base at J, with 8 bases between the two ends. This CDR3 has 13 amino acids. The CDR3 loop reads CASSVGRTDTQYF. CDR3 DNA: TGCGCCAGCAGCGTAGGACGCACAGATACGCAGTATTTT.

This clone was recorded only once. The V call is TRBV6-1, the J call TRBJ2-1; a weak D match, TRBD2 (7 bases). CDR1 is MNHNS and CDR2 is SASEGT in the germline V gene. This CDR3 region has 17 residues. With 3 bases removed from V and 2 bases from J, the gap between germline ends came to 17 bases. The DNA of the CDR3 is TGTGCCAGCAGTGAGGTGGGAGGGGGACGCCCCTACAATGAGCAGTTCTTC. Translating gives CASSEVGGGRPYNEQFF.

The chain carries TRBV27 and TRBJ2-2, with 10 bases that match TRBD1. From germline, CDR1 is MNHEY and CDR2 SMNVEV (reference sequence). The V and J ends lost 5 bases and 4 bases, in that order; junction bases with no gene match: 7. The CDR3 is 16 amino acids. DNA of the CDR3: TGTGCCAGCAGTAAACCGGGACAGGGGCCCACCGGGGAGCTGTTTTTT. Translated: CASSKPGQGPTGELFF.

The gene calls are TRBV7-9 and TRBJ2-7, with 12 bases fitting TRBD1. Germline V lookup: CDR1 SEHNR, CDR2 FQNEAQ (reference sequence). The CDR3 totals 15 residues. The V and J ends lost 1 base and 4 bases, in that order; junction bases with no gene match: 2. The CDR3 region is CASSLGDRGLYEQYF. Here the CDR3 DNA reads TGTGCCAGCAGCTTAGGGGACAGGGGGCTATACGAGCAGTACTTC.

This chain uses TRBV7-9 with TRBJ2-5; 7 bases align to TRBD1. V shed 6 bases and J 0 bases; nucleotides not matched to a gene: 4. This CDR3 is 14 amino acids long. Germline V gene data show CDR1 as SEHNR and CDR2 as FQNEAQ (reference sequence). The chain's CDR3 is CASSSDRDQETQYF. DNA for the CDR3: TGTGCCAGCAGTTCAGACAGGGACCAAGAGACCCAGTACTTC.

The J gene is TRBJ2-5, the V gene TRBV6-1; D possibly uses TRBD1 or TRBD2 (5 bases each). This CDR3 is 16 amino acids long. Trimming cost V 2 bases and J 1 base, with 14 bases left between them. Germline CDR1 MNHNS, CDR2 SASEGT. CDR3 sequence reads: CASSERGGELQETQYF. The CDR3 coding sequence is TGTGCCAGCAGTGAACGTGGGGGAGAACTCCAAGAGACCCAGTACTTC.

This chain joins TRBV11-2 and TRBJ2-1; 10 bases match TRBD2. This CDR3 comprises 16 residues. Germline CDR1 reads SGHAT; CDR2 reads FQNNGV. With V trimmed by 3 bases and J by 4 bases, 6 bases remained unmatched. CDR3 region: CASSLGAGGPYNEQFF. The CDR3 nucleotides read TGTGCCAGCAGCTTGGGAGCGGGAGGGCCGTACAATGAGCAGTTCTTC.

This chain connects TRBV10-3 to TRBJ2-7; no reliable D call. There are 11 residues in the CDR3. Trimming removed 3 bases at V and 3 bases at J, with 3 bases between. The germline V gene encodes CDR1 ENHRY and CDR2 SYGVKD. The DNA for the CDR3 is TGTGCCATCAGTGAAGGCTACGAGCAGTACTTC. It translates to CAISEGYEQYF.

The count of this clone is one. The chain links TRBV11-2 to TRBJ2-1; D gene ambiguous. Per the germline V gene, CDR1 is SGHAT and CDR2 is FQNNGV. The CDR3 sequence is 16 residues long. V was trimmed by 1 base and J by 7 bases, leaving 17 bases between them. The DNA for the CDR3 is TGTGCCAGCAGCTTAGGCACCACATCCAACACAAATGAGCAGTTCTTC. It specifies CASSLGTTSNTNEQFF. The full variable domain, in which reference TRBV11-2 and TRBJ2-1 provide the parts outside the CDR3, is EAGVAQSPRYKIIEKRQSVAFWCNPISGHATLYWYQQILGQGPKLLIQFQNNGVVDDSQLPKDRFSAERLKGVDSTLKIQPAKLEDSAVYLCASSLGTTSNTNEQFFGPGTRLTVL.

The chain employs TRBV11-2 and TRBJ1-5, with unresolved D. Germline assignment: CDR1 SGHAT and CDR2 FQNNGV. The CDR3 is 14 residues long. V was shortened by 1 base and J by 0 bases, with 4 bases between the two germline ends. CDR3 amino acids: CASSLGYSNQPQHF. For the CDR3, the DNA is TGTGCCAGCAGCTTAGGATATAGCAATCAGCCCCAGCATTTT.

The chain has TRBV4-2 and TRBJ1-2, with TRBD1 as a possible D gene (5 bases). This CDR3 comprises 15 residues. From germline, CDR1 is LGHNA and CDR2 YNFKEQ. V shed 0 bases and J shed 1 base, with 9 bases lying between them. DNA for the CDR3: TGTGCCAGCAGCCAAGATGCCAGGGATAACTATGGCTACACCTTC. Translated, it gives CASSQDARDNYGYTF.

This clone has just one count. This chain links TRBV29-1 with TRBJ1-1; no clear D gene. CDR1 and CDR2 from the germline V gene are SQVTM and ANQGSEA. The CDR3 has 13 residues. V gave up 7 bases and J gave up 1 base, with 13 bases separating them. The CDR3 nucleotides read TGCAGCGCCCCTGGCGGGGAGAACACTGAAGCTTTCTTT. Protein sequence: CSAPGGENTEAFF.

The V call is TRBV4-3, the J call TRBJ1-2; D is uncertain. Trimming shortened V by 3 bases and J by 6 bases, and 14 bases separated the two germline ends. CDR1 is LGHNA, CDR2 YSLEER, per germline. CDR3 size: 14 residues. The chain's CDR3 is CASSQDGPSDGYTF. The CDR3 coding sequence is TGCGCCAGCAGCCAGGACGGGCCGTCGGATGGCTACACCTTC.

The chain recombines TRBV28 with TRBJ2-7; 10 nucleotides line up with TRBD2. Germline CDR1 MDHEN, CDR2 SYDVKM. V lost 1 base and J lost 0; bases outside the gene matches: 9. CDR3 length: 18 amino acids. In DNA form, the CDR3 reads TGTGCCAGCAGTTTATATAGGGGACTAGCGTTCGGCTCCTACGAGCAGTACTTC. It translates to CASSLYRGLAFGSYEQYF.

J is TRBJ2-1 and V is TRBV30, with D possibly being TRBD1 (6 bases). Germline assignment: CDR1 GTSNPN and CDR2 SVGIG (reference sequence). V lost 0 bases and J lost 5, with 14 bases in between. The CDR3 runs 15 residues. Written as DNA, the CDR3 is TGTGCCTGGAGTGTTCCCTGGGGGCGGGACAATGAGCAGTTCTTC. It encodes CAWSVPWGRDNEQFF. Full variable domain (missing parts from reference TRBV30 and TRBJ2-1): SQTIHQWPATLVQPVGSPLSLECTVEGTSNPNLYWYRQAAGRGLQLLFYSVGIGQISSEVPQNLSASRPQDRQFILSSKKLLLSDSGFYLCAWSVPWGRDNEQFFGPGTRLTVL.

This chain joins TRBV15 and TRBJ2-1; 7 bases line up with TRBD1. V shed 0 bases and J 6 bases; nucleotides not matched to a gene: 2. This CDR3 has 14 amino acids. The germline V gene encodes CDR1 LNHNV and CDR2 YYDKDF (reference sequence). CDR3 sequence (DNA): TGTGCCACCAGCAGAGATCCAGGGGGCAATGAGCAGTTCTTC. Translation: CATSRDPGGNEQFF.

The chain is built from TRBV6-5 and TRBJ2-7; 8 positions agree with TRBD1. The junction had 8 bases not matched to a gene; V was cut back by 4 bases and J by 3 bases. The V gene's germline CDR1 is MNHEY and CDR2 SVGAGI. The CDR3 is 15 amino acids. The CDR3 DNA is TGTGCCAGCAGTTCCCCGGGACAGGTGTTCTACGAGCAGTACTTC. It encodes CASSSPGQVFYEQYF.

CDR3 sequence (DNA): TGTGCCAGCAGCTCCCCGGGACTAGTGGGCAATGAGCAGTTCTTC. Translated, it gives CASSSPGLVGNEQFF. This chain links TRBV9 with TRBJ2-1, with 8 bases fitting TRBD2. CDR1 and CDR2 from the germline V gene are SGDLS and YYNGEE. The junction had 9 bases not matched to a gene; V was cut back by 4 bases and J by 6 bases. The CDR3 length is 15 residues.

For the CDR3, the DNA is TGTGCCAGCAGCGTAGGACGAGGGGGGATCCATAGGGGCTACACCTTC. This codes for CASSVGRGGIHRGYTF. The chain links TRBV9 to TRBJ1-2; a weak D match, TRBD1 (6 bases). Trimming stripped 0 bases from V and 8 bases from J, with 20 bases between. Looked up from germline, CDR1 is SGDLS and CDR2 is YYNGEE. The CDR3 loop spans 16 amino acids. Full variable domain (missing parts from reference TRBV9 and TRBJ1-2): DSGVTQTPKHLITATGQRVTLRCSPRSGDLSVYWYQQSLDQGLQFLIQYYNGEERAKGNILERFSAQQFPDLHSELNLSSLELGDSALYFCASSVGRGGIHRGYTFGSGTRLTVV.

J is TRBJ2-7 and V is TRBV13; D ambiguous. Between the trimmed V and J ends, which lost 1 base and 3 bases, there was a span of 10 bases. CDR1 and CDR2 (germline): PRHDT, FYEKMQ (reference sequence). This CDR3 comprises 14 residues. The CDR3 DNA is TGTGCCAGCAGCTTAGCTCAGCAGGACTACGAGCAGTACTTC. The encoded protein is CASSLAQQDYEQYF.

This clone was seen only once. CDR3: CASSRQHMGGDSYEQYF. The CDR3 DNA is TGTGCCAGCAGCCGACAACACATGGGCGGCGATTCCTACGAGCAGTACTTC. The chain combines TRBV4-2 with TRBJ2-7; D is unclear. Germline V gene sequence: CDR1 LGHNA, CDR2 YNFKEQ. The CDR3 has 17 residues. Deletions cut 4 bases from V and 1 base from J, with 20 bases between.

V usage is TRBV14 and J usage is TRBJ2-7, with TRBD2 matching 10 bases. CDR3 length equals 15 residues. V trimming: 2 bases; J trimming: 2 bases; junction bases outside the gene matches: 3. Germline CDR1 SGHDN, CDR2 FVKESK. The CDR3, as DNA: TGTGCCAGCAGCCAAAGGACTAGCGGAACCTACGAGCAGTACTTC. It is translated as CASSQRTSGTYEQYF.

This chain joins TRBV4-3 and TRBJ2-3; D is perhaps TRBD2 (6 bases). The CDR3 totals 14 residues. Germline CDR1 and CDR2: LGHNA and YSLEER. The germline V and J ends were trimmed by 4 bases and 4 bases, with 12 bases remaining between them. DNA of the CDR3: TGCGCCAGCAGCCCGGCGGGGTTGCCAGATACGCAGTATTTT. This codes for CASSPAGLPDTQYF.

The V gene is TRBV13, the J gene TRBJ2-2; TRBD2 aligns across 13 bases. The CDR3 is 15 residues long. The ends lost 5 bases at V and 5 bases at J; junction bases unmatched: 2. Germline CDR1 reads PRHDT; CDR2 reads FYEKMQ (reference sequence). For the CDR3, the DNA is TGTGCCAGCAGCGGGACTAGCGGGAAAACCGGGGAGCTGTTTTTT. Protein product: CASSGTSGKTGELFF. Full variable domain (missing parts from reference TRBV13 and TRBJ2-2): AAGVIQSPRHLIKEKRETATLKCYPIPRHDTVYWYQQGPGQDPQFLISFYEKMQSDKGSIPDRFSAQQFSDYHSELNMSSLELGDSALYFCASSGTSGKTGELFFGEGSRLTVL.

CDR3 DNA: TGTGCCAGCAGTTCCCCACAGGGGGCCTATAATTCACCCCTCCACTTT. Translation: CASSSPQGAYNSPLHF. The chain is built from TRBV27 and TRBJ1-6, with TRBD1 identical over 8 bases. This CDR3 spans 16 amino acids. V lost 4 bases to trimming and J lost 2 bases; unmatched junction nucleotides: 4. Germline V CDR1 and CDR2: MNHEY, SMNVEV (reference sequence).

The CDR3 DNA reads TGTGCCTGGAGCCCAAAAGGGTACGAGCAGTACTTC. Translation: CAWSPKGYEQYF. The J gene is TRBJ2-7, the V gene TRBV30; D is ambiguous. CDR3 length equals 12 residues. The germline V and J ends were trimmed by 3 bases and 4 bases, with 10 bases remaining between them. Germline V gene lookup returns CDR1 GTSNPN and CDR2 SVGIG (reference sequence).

The chain recombines TRBV19 with TRBJ2-1, with 8 positions matching TRBD2. CDR1 LNHDA and CDR2 SQIVND come from the germline V gene (reference sequence). The junction had 6 bases not matched to a gene; V was cut back by 3 bases and J by 5 bases. This CDR3 has 15 residues. This CDR3 is CASSILRGDNNEQFF. CDR3 coding DNA: TGTGCCAGTAGTATTCTGCGGGGGGACAACAATGAGCAGTTCTTC.